The clone carrying this T cell receptor (beta chain) was seen only once. Its antigen is still unknown. Trimming stripped 6 bases from V and 7 bases from J, with 21 bases between. The CDR3 length is 15 residues. Germline V gene data show CDR1 as SEHNR and CDR2 as FQNEAQ (reference sequence). The protocol was immunoSEQ multiplex PCR, while the TCRdb copy is restricted to in-frame clones and leaves out a portion. The data hold about 680,000 clones, with roughly 94% observed a single time. The entry originates in a study of shared clonotypes between healthy human individuals. Study-level findings and limits: Naive subsets typically showed greater estimated richness than memory subsets. Non-shared clonotypes were found to have lower generation probabilities than the clonotypes that were shared by all four of the sorted-subset donors.

Only CD45RO-negative cells positively selected for CCR7 counted as naive CD8 cells, so terminally differentiated effector memory CD45RA+ cells were excluded. Caucasian adults residing in Nashville, Tennessee made up all the donors. Specimen: naive CD8+ T cells sorted from blood. The chain has TRBV7-9 and TRBJ1-1; D gene uncertain. The sequence was obtained from a man aged 25 to 40 in good health. The CDR3 region has the DNA TGTGCCAGCAGACTAACAGACGGAGGGATAAGTGAAGCTTTCTTT. Translation gives CASRLTDGGISEAFF.